This T cell receptor (beta chain) originates from a study of blood T cell repertoires in COVID-19. Some clones are missing from TCRdb's copy, which holds only in-frame ones; the method was immunoSEQ multiplex PCR. The sample lists 200,000 to 300,000 clones, approximately 86% occurring once. This sequence originates from a man in his forties who had recovered from COVID-19. Sequenced: peripheral blood.

DNA for the CDR3: TGTGCCACCCAGGGGGAAAGGAACCCGACCCCCAATGAAAAACTGTTTTTT. This gives the protein CATQGERNPTPNEKLFF. The rearrangement links TRBV3-1 (or the pseudogene TRBV3-2) to TRBJ1-4; 7 bases agree with TRBD1. The CDR3 length is 17 residues. Per the germline V gene, CDR1 is LGHDT and CDR2 is YNNKEL (reference sequence). The trim removed 10 bases at V and 5 bases at J, leaving 19 bases unmatched.